This TCR beta chain was profiled in a study of cytomegalovirus exposure and HLA in healthy donors. Whole-study results and caveats: It was confirmed in vitro that a few of the CMV-associated chains were specific for CMV antigens. Rarity marked most TCR sequences, yet some public TCRs occurred in many donors.

Germline CDR1 and CDR2: SGHRS and YFSETQ. Trimming cost V 4 bases and J 2 bases; bases outside gene matches: 7. The CDR3 is 17 amino acids. Profiling relied on immunoSEQ multiplex PCR, and the TCRdb table lists in-frame clones only, not all of them. Among roughly 120,000 clones, about 91% were seen once, and the ten largest hold about 1.8%. This clone was detected only a few times. Its antigen is as yet unknown. The sample consisted of PBMCs. This TCR was recovered from a man younger than 35 in good health and CMV-seronegative. V is TRBV5-1 and J is TRBJ2-5, with TRBD2 identical over 14 bases. CDR3 in amino acids: CASSTGLAGAKQETQYF. The CDR3 DNA is TGCGCCAGCAGCACGGGACTAGCGGGGGCCAAACAAGAGACCCAGTACTTC.